Here is one TCR beta chain with its context. Antigen specificity is unknown. TCRdb's table, derived via immunoSEQ multiplex PCR, lists solely in-frame clones and lacks some. The repertoire holds roughly 98,000 clones, with 70% to 85% as singletons. The data stem from a study of T cell responses to AZD1222 COVID-19 vaccine. Study findings and constraints: Dominant at 160-218 and 743-854, vaccine-associated CD4 TCRs also spanned spike. Nearly half of the spike-specific TCRs reportedly recognize variant regions that carry no mutations. Spike-specific TCR breadth and depth grew following two AZD1222 doses.

V lost 0 bases and J 5 bases, leaving 9 bases between the germline ends. Germline V gives CDR1 SGHNT, CDR2 YYREEE (reference sequence). The CDR3 length is 15 residues. Second doses at about 4 or about 12 weeks were pooled. The TCR comes from an adult who received the AZD1222 COVID-19 vaccine. This chain uses TRBV5-4 with TRBJ1-6; D is possibly TRBD1 (6 bases). This specimen was peripheral blood, taken 28 days after the second AZD1222 dose. Here the CDR3 DNA reads TGTGCCAGCAGCTTGGGAGGGGGTAATAATTCACCCCTCCACTTT. This gives the protein CASSLGGGNNSPLHF. Full variable domain (outside the CDR3, taken from reference TRBV5-4 and TRBJ1-6): ETGVTQSPTHLIKTRGQQVTLRCSSQSGHNTVSWYQQALGQGPQFIFQYYREEENGRGNFPPRFSGLQFPNYSSELNVNALELDDSALYLCASSLGGGNNSPLHFGNGTRLTVT.